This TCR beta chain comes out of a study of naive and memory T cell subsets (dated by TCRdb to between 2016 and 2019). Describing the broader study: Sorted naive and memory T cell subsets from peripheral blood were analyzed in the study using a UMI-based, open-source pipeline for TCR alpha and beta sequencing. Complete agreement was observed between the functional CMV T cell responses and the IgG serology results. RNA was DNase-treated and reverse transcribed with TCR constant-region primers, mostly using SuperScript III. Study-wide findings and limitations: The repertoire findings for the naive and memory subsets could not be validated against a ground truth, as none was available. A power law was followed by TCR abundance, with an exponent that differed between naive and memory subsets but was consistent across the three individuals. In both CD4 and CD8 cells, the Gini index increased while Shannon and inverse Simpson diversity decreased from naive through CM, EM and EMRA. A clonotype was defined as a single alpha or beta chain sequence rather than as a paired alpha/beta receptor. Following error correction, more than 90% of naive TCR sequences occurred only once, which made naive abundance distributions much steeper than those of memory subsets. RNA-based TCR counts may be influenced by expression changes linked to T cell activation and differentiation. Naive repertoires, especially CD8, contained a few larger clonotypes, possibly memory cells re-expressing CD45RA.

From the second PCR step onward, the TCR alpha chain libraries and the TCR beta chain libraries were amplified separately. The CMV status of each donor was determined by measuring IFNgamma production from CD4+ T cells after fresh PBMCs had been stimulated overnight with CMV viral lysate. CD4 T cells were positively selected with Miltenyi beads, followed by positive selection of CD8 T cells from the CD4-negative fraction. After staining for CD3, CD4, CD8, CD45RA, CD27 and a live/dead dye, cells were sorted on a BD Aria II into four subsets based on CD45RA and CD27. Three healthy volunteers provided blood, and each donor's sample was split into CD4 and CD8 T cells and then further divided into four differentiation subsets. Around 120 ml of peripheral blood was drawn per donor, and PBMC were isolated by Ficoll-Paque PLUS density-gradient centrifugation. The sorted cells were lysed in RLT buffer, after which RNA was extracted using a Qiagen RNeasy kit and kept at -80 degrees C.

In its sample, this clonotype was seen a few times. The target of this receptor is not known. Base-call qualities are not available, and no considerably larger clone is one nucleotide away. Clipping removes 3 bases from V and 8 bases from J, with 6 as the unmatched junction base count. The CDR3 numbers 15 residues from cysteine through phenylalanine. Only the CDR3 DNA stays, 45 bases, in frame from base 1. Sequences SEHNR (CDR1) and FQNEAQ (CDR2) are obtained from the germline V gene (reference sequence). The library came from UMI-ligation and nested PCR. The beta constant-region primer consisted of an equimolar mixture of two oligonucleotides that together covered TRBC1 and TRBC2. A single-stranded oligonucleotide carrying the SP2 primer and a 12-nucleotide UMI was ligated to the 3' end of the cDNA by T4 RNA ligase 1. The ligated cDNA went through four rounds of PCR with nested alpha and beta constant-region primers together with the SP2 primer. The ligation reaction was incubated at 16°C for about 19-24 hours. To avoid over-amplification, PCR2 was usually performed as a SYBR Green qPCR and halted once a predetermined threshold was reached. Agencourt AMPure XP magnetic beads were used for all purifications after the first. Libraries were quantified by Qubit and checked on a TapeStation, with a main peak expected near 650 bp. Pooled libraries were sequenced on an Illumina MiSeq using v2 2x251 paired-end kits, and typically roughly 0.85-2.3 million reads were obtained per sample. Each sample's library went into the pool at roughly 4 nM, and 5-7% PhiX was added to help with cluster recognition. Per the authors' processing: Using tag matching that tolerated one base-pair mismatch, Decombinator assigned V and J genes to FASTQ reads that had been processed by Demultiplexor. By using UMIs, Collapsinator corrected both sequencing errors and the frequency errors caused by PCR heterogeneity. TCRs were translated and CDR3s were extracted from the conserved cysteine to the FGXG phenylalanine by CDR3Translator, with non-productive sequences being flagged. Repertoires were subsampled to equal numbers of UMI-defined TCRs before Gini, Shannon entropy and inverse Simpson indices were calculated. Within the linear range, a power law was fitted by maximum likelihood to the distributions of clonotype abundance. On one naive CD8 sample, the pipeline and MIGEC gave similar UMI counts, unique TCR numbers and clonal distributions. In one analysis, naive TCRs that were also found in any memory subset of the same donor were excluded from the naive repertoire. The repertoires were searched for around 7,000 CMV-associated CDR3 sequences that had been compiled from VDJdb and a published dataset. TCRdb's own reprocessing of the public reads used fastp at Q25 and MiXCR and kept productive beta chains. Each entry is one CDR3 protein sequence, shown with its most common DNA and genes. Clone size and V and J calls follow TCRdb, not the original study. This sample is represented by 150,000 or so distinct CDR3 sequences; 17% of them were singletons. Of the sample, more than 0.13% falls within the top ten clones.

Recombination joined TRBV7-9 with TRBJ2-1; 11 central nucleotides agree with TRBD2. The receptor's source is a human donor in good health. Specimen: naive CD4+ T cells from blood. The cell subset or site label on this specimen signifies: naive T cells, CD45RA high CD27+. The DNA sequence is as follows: TGTGCCAGCAGCTTTAGCGGGAGGGCCGCCGATGAGCAGTTCTTC. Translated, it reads CASSFSGRAADEQFF.